The entry below describes one TCR beta chain. The V end lost 4 bases, the J end lost 1 base, and 10 bases lay between the germline ends. Germline CDR1 LGHNA, CDR2 YNFKEQ. The CDR3 is 14 residues long. Blood samples were obtained at baseline, cycle 4 day 1, and cycle 7 day 1. This entry comes from a study of OX40 agonist ivuxolimab in advanced cancers. Looking at the study overall: Intravenous ivuxolimab at 0.01 to 10 mg/kg was given to patients every 2 weeks. The dose-escalation cohort was approximately 80% male, with a mean age of 60 years, ranging roughly 23 to 90.

Profiling relied on immunoSEQ multiplex PCR, and the TCRdb table lists in-frame clones only, not all of them. The sample contains about 46,000 clones, 65% to 85% of which appear only once. The source is an adult with an advanced solid tumor such as melanoma, head and neck, liver or kidney cancer. The chain is built from TRBV4-2 and TRBJ1-1, with a possible D match to TRBD1 (6 bases). Specimen: CD4+ or CD8+ T cells sorted from blood, collected in a trial of the OX40 agonist ivuxolimab. CDR3 loop: CASSLTGSNTEAFF. Here the CDR3 DNA reads TGTGCCAGCAGCCTGACAGGCTCGAACACTGAAGCTTTCTTT.